The entry below gives a single T cell receptor (beta chain) sequence along with its context. The data were obtained in a study of CD8 T cells in Susac syndrome. The RNA input was about 0.45 to 1 ug, and it was reverse transcribed with random hexamers. The TCR beta CDR3 was amplified by immunoSEQ multiplex PCR across 54 Vbeta, 13 Jbeta. TCRdb recomputed calls from the immunoSEQ multiplex PCR reads with MiXCR, one row per CDR3 protein. The repertoire includes roughly 330,000 distinct CDR3 sequences, under 95% of them detected once, and 0.065% sits in the top ten. Sequencing targeted TCR beta in blood CD8+ and CD4+ T cells. CD8+ and CD4+ T cells were negatively isolated; TEMRA cells were FACS-enriched. The V gene lost 1 base and the J gene lost 2 bases, with 12 bases spanning the gap. Germline CDR1 SGHDN, CDR2 FVKESK. CDR3 length: 16 residues.

Sequencing input: CD4+ T cells from PBMCs. The origin of this receptor is a human donor with multiple sclerosis. The chain is built from TRBV14 and TRBJ2-1, with D possibly matching TRBD1 (6 bases). Here the CDR3 DNA reads TGTGCCAGCAGCCAAGTCGCCAGGGGTACCTACAATGAGCAGTTCTTC. Translated, it gives CASSQVARGTYNEQFF. Based on the CDR3 plus reference TRBV14 and TRBJ2-1, the full variable domain is EAGVTQFPSHSVIEKGQTVTLRCDPISGHDNLYWYRRVMGKEIKFLLHFVKESKQDESGMPNNRFLAERTGGTYSTLKVQPAELEDSGVYFCASSQVARGTYNEQFFGPGTRLTVL.